This T cell receptor (beta chain) was obtained from a study of regulatory dendritic cells for organ transplantation. The CDR3 has 15 amino acids. V lost 4 bases to trimming and J lost 3 bases, with 14 bases between them. CDR1 and CDR2 from the germline V gene are SGHRS and YFSETQ. Using immunoSEQ multiplex PCR, the repertoire was profiled, and TCRdb retains in-frame clones only, with some absent. Here the sample spans approximately 19,000 clones, roughly 69% being singletons. The rearrangement links TRBV5-1 to TRBJ2-1; weak D call: TRBD1 (6 bases). This sequence originates from a human donor in good health. The sample comprised memory CD4+ T cells from blood. Subset of the sample: CD45RO+ memory T cells. The CDR3 sequence is CASSVSRDNYNEQFF. As DNA, the CDR3 is TGCGCCAGCAGCGTAAGCCGGGACAACTACAATGAGCAGTTCTTC.